This record looks at one TCR beta chain sequence and its context. As yet, its antigen is unknown. This entry belongs to a study of regulatory and conventional T cells in RAG deficiency. CDR3 length: 12 amino acids. Deletions cut 8 bases from V and 2 bases from J, with 9 bases between. Germline V gene sequence: CDR1 SNHLY, CDR2 FYNNEI. Profiled with immunoSEQ multiplex PCR; TCRdb holds only in-frame clones, not every one. The data hold about 7,800 clones, with around 84% observed a single time. The study, taken as a whole, reports: Shannon entropy fell and Simpson indices rose in RAG-deficient patients. In Omenn syndrome, Treg and Tconv repertoires overlapped >80%.

These data also featured in a second study, about regulatory T cells. That source adds: The PCR used 52 TRBV and 13 TRBJ primers. Skewed V and J usage and few unique V-J pairs marked patient repertoires, most in Tregs.

The source material was CD8+ T cells sorted from blood. This TCR came from a human donor in good health. This chain links TRBV2 with TRBJ1-2, with D hard to call. The CDR3 sequence is CASSGLNYGYTF. CDR3 nucleotides: TGTGCCAGCTCCGGGTTAAACTATGGCTACACCTTC.